The TCR beta chain under discussion was sequenced for a study of brain T cells in children with intractable seizures. Sequencing was limited to surgery cases with top T cell transcript signatures in brain tissue. Produced via immunoSEQ multiplex PCR; TCRdb's table is partial and in-frame only. The sample holds fewer than 150,000 clones, 94% seen once. Study results and limitations: Absence of clones before surgery may stem from lower sequencing depth.

To note about this clone: No antigen is known for it.

This sequence originates from a boy under three years old with hemimegalencephaly and intractable seizures. The material was peripheral blood, obtained at surgery.

The CDR3 loop is CASSLAPPDSGNTIYF. The CDR3 nucleotides read TGTGCCAGCAGTCTTGCCCCCCCAGACTCTGGAAACACCATATATTTT. J is TRBJ1-3 and V is TRBV28; D is undetermined. V was trimmed by 5 bases and J by 0 bases, leaving 14 bases between them. This CDR3 is built from 16 residues. The germline V gene encodes CDR1 MDHEN and CDR2 SYDVKM.